A selection of T cell receptor beta chains follows, all from one sample in a study of vaccination and CD4 T cells after COVID-19. Which antigens these TCRs recognize remains unknown. TCRdb reprocessed the PCR reads with MiXCR, giving one entry per CDR3 protein. The sample lists roughly 20,000 distinct CDR3 sequences; 46% were seen once. The starting material was CD4+ T cells from blood, cultured in vitro, obtained after SARS-CoV-2 vaccination. These receptors originate from a human donor who had recovered from COVID-19. CDR3s include the opening cysteine and the closing phenylalanine or tryptophan. The order of the fields is V gene, D gene, clone size, J gene, CDR3 DNA, CDR3 protein. The D gene is left open where the match is weak. Clone size is given for some rows only: seen once, a few or many times, or a class if the clone is expanded.

V gene: TRBV6-5
D gene: -
clone size: -
J gene: TRBJ2-5
CDR3 DNA: TGTGCCAGCAGTTACTCTCTGTTCCAAGAGACCCAGTACTTC
CDR3 protein: CASSYSLFQETQYF

V gene: TRBV12-3/TRBV12-4
D gene: TRBD1
clone size: -
J gene: TRBJ1-2
CDR3 DNA: TGTGCCAGCAGGGGTCAGGGGGCTGATGGCTACACCTTC
CDR3 protein: CASRGQGADGYTF

V gene: TRBV24-1
D gene: -
clone size: -
J gene: TRBJ2-1
CDR3 DNA: TGTGCCACCAGTGATCCACTCAGGGGATCGGGGCAGTTCTTC
CDR3 protein: CATSDPLRGSGQFF

V gene: TRBV28
D gene: -
clone size: -
J gene: TRBJ1-5
CDR3 DNA: TGTGCCAGCAGCCTCGACCCCAATCAGCCCCAGCATTTT
CDR3 protein: CASSLDPNQPQHF

V gene: TRBV6-2/TRBV6-3
D gene: -
clone size: -
J gene: TRBJ2-5
CDR3 DNA: TGTGCCAGCACCAGGGGTAACGGAGGGGGCCGAGAGACCCAGTACTTC
CDR3 protein: CASTRGNGGGRETQYF

V gene: TRBV29-1
D gene: -
clone size: -
J gene: TRBJ1-5
CDR3 DNA: TGCAGCGTTGAAGTTTCCCAGGGTCAGCCCCAGCATTTT
CDR3 protein: CSVEVSQGQPQHF

V gene: TRBV5-5
D gene: -
clone size: -
J gene: TRBJ2-7
CDR3 DNA: TGTGCCAGCAGCTTGGGGGGGGACAGTTTCAGCGAGCAGTACTTC
CDR3 protein: CASSLGGDSFSEQYF

V gene: TRBV28
D gene: -
clone size: -
J gene: TRBJ2-5
CDR3 DNA: TGTGCCAGCAGCCAACGGAGGGATGGCGAGACCCAGTACTTC
CDR3 protein: CASSQRRDGETQYF

V gene: TRBV20-1
D gene: TRBD1
clone size: medium-sized
J gene: TRBJ1-5
CDR3 DNA: TGCAGTGCCTATCAGGGGGCCGGGGATCAGCCCCAGCATTTT
CDR3 protein: CSAYQGAGDQPQHF

V gene: TRBV6-1
D gene: -
clone size: -
J gene: TRBJ1-1
CDR3 DNA: TGTGCCAGCAGTCCGGACAGTGAAGCTTTCTTT
CDR3 protein: CASSPDSEAFF

V gene: TRBV5-1
D gene: TRBD1
clone size: -
J gene: TRBJ1-2
CDR3 DNA: TGCGCCAGCAGCTTACAGGGGGGCGCTAATGGCTACACCTTC
CDR3 protein: CASSLQGGANGYTF

V gene: TRBV20-1
D gene: TRBD1
clone size: -
J gene: TRBJ1-2
CDR3 DNA: TGCAGTGCTCCGGGACAGGGGGCTTATGGCTACACCTTC
CDR3 protein: CSAPGQGAYGYTF

V gene: TRBV27
D gene: -
clone size: few
J gene: TRBJ2-5
CDR3 DNA: TGTGCCAGCAGCGCGGGGCTGAAAGAGACCCAGTACTTC
CDR3 protein: CASSAGLKETQYF

V gene: TRBV7-8
D gene: TRBD2
clone size: -
J gene: TRBJ2-2
CDR3 DNA: TGTGCCAGCAGCTTATCCCGGACTAGTACAACCGGGGAGCTGTTTTTT
CDR3 protein: CASSLSRTSTTGELFF

V gene: TRBV15
D gene: TRBD1
clone size: few
J gene: TRBJ1-4
CDR3 DNA: TGTGCCACCACTATGGACAGGGGTCGGGAAAAACTGTTTTTT
CDR3 protein: CATTMDRGREKLFF

V gene: TRBV12-3/TRBV12-4
D gene: -
clone size: few
J gene: TRBJ1-2
CDR3 DNA: TGTGCCAGCAGTCTAAGTGGAATTATCGGGGACACCTTC
CDR3 protein: CASSLSGIIGDTF

V gene: TRBV6-1
D gene: -
clone size: -
J gene: TRBJ1-5
CDR3 DNA: TGTGCCAGCAGTGGGCAGAATAGCAATCAGCCCCAGCATTTT
CDR3 protein: CASSGQNSNQPQHF

V gene: TRBV6-1
D gene: TRBD1
clone size: -
J gene: TRBJ2-2
CDR3 DNA: TGTGCCAGCAGTCGACAGGGAGTTGAGATCATGGCCGGGGAGCTGTTTTTT
CDR3 protein: CASSRQGVEIMAGELFF

V gene: TRBV11-2
D gene: TRBD1
clone size: -
J gene: TRBJ1-6
CDR3 DNA: TGTGCCAGCAGCCTCCAGTCGGGAGACAGGGCCTCCTGGGTTTCACCCCTCCACTTT
CDR3 protein: CASSLQSGDRASWVSPLHF

V gene: TRBV6-5
D gene: TRBD1
clone size: few
J gene: TRBJ1-2
CDR3 DNA: TGTGCCAGCAGTTACTCGGGACAGCCTTCTGGCTACACCTTC
CDR3 protein: CASSYSGQPSGYTF

V gene: TRBV20-1
D gene: -
clone size: few
J gene: TRBJ2-3
CDR3 DNA: TGCAGTGCAACCGGGACGCACACAGATACGCAGTATTTT
CDR3 protein: CSATGTHTDTQYF

V gene: TRBV4-3
D gene: TRBD1
clone size: -
J gene: TRBJ1-6
CDR3 DNA: TGCGCCAGCAGCCAAGAGACAGGGGGTTTCACTTCACCCCTCCACTTT
CDR3 protein: CASSQETGGFTSPLHF

V gene: TRBV20-1
D gene: TRBD2
clone size: few
J gene: TRBJ2-5
CDR3 DNA: TGCAGTGCTAGAGATTCGCGGCTTGCGACTAGCCGTTCGAAGGAGACCCAGTACTTC
CDR3 protein: CSARDSRLATSRSKETQYF

V gene: TRBV19
D gene: -
clone size: -
J gene: TRBJ2-1
CDR3 DNA: TGTGCCAGTAGTGGGGGGGCCCTAGGCAATGAGCAGTTCTTC
CDR3 protein: CASSGGALGNEQFF

V gene: TRBV20-1
D gene: TRBD1
clone size: few
J gene: TRBJ1-6
CDR3 DNA: TGCAGTGCACGACAGGGGTTTAATTCACCCCTCCACTTT
CDR3 protein: CSARQGFNSPLHF

V gene: TRBV6-2/TRBV6-3
D gene: TRBD2
clone size: -
J gene: TRBJ2-1
CDR3 DNA: TGTGCCAGCAGTTATCAAAGCGGGAGGGCCCCCTACAATGAGCAGTTCTTC
CDR3 protein: CASSYQSGRAPYNEQFF

V gene: TRBV20-1
D gene: TRBD1
clone size: few
J gene: TRBJ1-1
CDR3 DNA: TGCAGTGCGGACCAGGGGGGATTCATGAACACTGAAGCTTTCTTT
CDR3 protein: CSADQGGFMNTEAFF

V gene: TRBV20-1
D gene: TRBD1
clone size: -
J gene: TRBJ2-7
CDR3 DNA: TGCAGTGCTCAACAGGGGAACGAGCAGTACTTC
CDR3 protein: CSAQQGNEQYF

V gene: TRBV6-5
D gene: TRBD1
clone size: -
J gene: TRBJ1-1
CDR3 DNA: TGTGCCAGCAGTTACTCGAGACAGGGCGGCACTGAAGCTTTCTTT
CDR3 protein: CASSYSRQGGTEAFF

V gene: TRBV7-2
D gene: TRBD1
clone size: few
J gene: TRBJ1-2
CDR3 DNA: TGTGCCAGCAGCTTAGAGAGGGGGCAGTTCGGCTACACCTTC
CDR3 protein: CASSLERGQFGYTF

V gene: TRBV19
D gene: -
clone size: -
J gene: TRBJ2-3
CDR3 DNA: TGTGCCAGTAGTCAAGGAGATACGCAGTATTTT
CDR3 protein: CASSQGDTQYF

V gene: TRBV7-2
D gene: -
clone size: -
J gene: TRBJ2-6
CDR3 DNA: TGTGCCAGCAGCTTGTACTCTGGGGCCAACGTCCTGACTTTC
CDR3 protein: CASSLYSGANVLTF

V gene: TRBV7-2
D gene: -
clone size: -
J gene: TRBJ1-5
CDR3 DNA: TGTGCCAGCAGCCGCGCGGGGCCTGGGCAGCCCCAGCATTTT
CDR3 protein: CASSRAGPGQPQHF

V gene: TRBV27
D gene: -
clone size: few
J gene: TRBJ1-2
CDR3 DNA: TGTGCCAGCAGTTCTGCGAGACCGACAGGCGGGGCATACTATGGCTACACCTTC
CDR3 protein: CASSSARPTGGAYYGYTF

V gene: TRBV7-2
D gene: -
clone size: -
J gene: TRBJ1-2
CDR3 DNA: TGTGCCAGCAGCTTAGGCAGGGATAATGGCTACACCTTC
CDR3 protein: CASSLGRDNGYTF

V gene: TRBV20-1
D gene: -
clone size: -
J gene: TRBJ1-2
CDR3 DNA: TGCAGTGCTGGGGCCACTACAAGCCCCTATGGCTACACCTTC
CDR3 protein: CSAGATTSPYGYTF

V gene: TRBV20-1
D gene: TRBD2
clone size: -
J gene: TRBJ2-7
CDR3 DNA: TGCAGTGCTAGAGGGGAAGGAGGGAGGGAAGAGCAGTACTTC
CDR3 protein: CSARGEGGREEQYF

V gene: TRBV12-3/TRBV12-4
D gene: -
clone size: -
J gene: TRBJ1-2
CDR3 DNA: TGTGCCAGCAGCTCTGACAGGATCTATGGCTACACCTTC
CDR3 protein: CASSSDRIYGYTF

V gene: TRBV5-1
D gene: -
clone size: -
J gene: TRBJ1-6
CDR3 DNA: TGCGCCAGCAGCTTAGGGGGTGTGGGTTCACCCCTCCACTTT
CDR3 protein: CASSLGGVGSPLHF

V gene: TRBV2
D gene: -
clone size: -
J gene: TRBJ2-5
CDR3 DNA: TGTGCCAGCAGTGAAATTAGGCAAGTCCAAGAGACCCAGTACTTC
CDR3 protein: CASSEIRQVQETQYF

V gene: TRBV4-3
D gene: TRBD1
clone size: -
J gene: TRBJ2-5
CDR3 DNA: TGCGCCAGCAGCCAAGAATTCGGGACAGGGCCTCATGGGACCCAGTACTTC
CDR3 protein: CASSQEFGTGPHGTQYF

V gene: TRBV7-8
D gene: -
clone size: -
J gene: TRBJ1-2
CDR3 DNA: TGTGCCAGCAGCTTAAATGAGGGCGCTAACTATGGCTACACCTTC
CDR3 protein: CASSLNEGANYGYTF

V gene: TRBV19
D gene: -
clone size: -
J gene: TRBJ1-1
CDR3 DNA: TGTGCCAGTAGTATCCGAGCAGGGAACACTGAAGCTTTCTTT
CDR3 protein: CASSIRAGNTEAFF

V gene: TRBV20-1
D gene: TRBD1
clone size: -
J gene: TRBJ1-1
CDR3 DNA: TGCAGTGCTAGGGACAGGGGATGGACTGAAGCTTTCTTT
CDR3 protein: CSARDRGWTEAFF